Given below is one T cell receptor (beta chain) in context. The CDR3 length is 16 residues. The V segment lost 6 bases and the J segment 0 bases; nucleotides outside the gene matches: 10. CDR1 and CDR2 from the germline V gene are MNHEY and SMNVEV (reference sequence). The data were obtained in a study of blood T cell repertoires in COVID-19. In the source study's methods: Estimated nucleated cell counts came from reference gene primer amplification. Measured with immunoSEQ multiplex PCR; TCRdb has only the in-frame clones, and not every one. V and J calls and clone size follow that table, whereas D and trimming were derived from the DNA. The sample carries around 130,000 clones, about 83% recorded once.

The gene calls are TRBV27 and TRBJ1-2; 7 bases match TRBD1. Sequencing input: PBMCs or T cells enriched from blood (not recorded which). The clonotype originates from a woman aged 50 to 60 with acute COVID-19. CDR3 in amino acids: CASRDPGQLSNYGYTF. The DNA for the CDR3 is TGTGCCAGCAGAGACCCGGGACAGCTGTCTAACTATGGCTACACCTTC.